The present TCR beta chain was sequenced within a study of graft-versus-host responses after intestinal transplantation. With respect to this clone: Its specificity is not known.

Profiled with immunoSEQ multiplex PCR; TCRdb holds only in-frame clones, not every one. Counted here are over 100,000 clones, around 94% occurring once; the ten biggest clones make up 0.2% to 0.25%. V was clipped by 3 bases and J by 3 bases, with 14 bases between them. The length of the CDR3 is 15 residues. Germline CDR1 and CDR2: LNHDA and SQIVND (reference sequence). The clonotype was recovered from a human donor who was the organ donor for an intestinal transplant. The chain links TRBV19 to TRBJ2-5, with D perhaps matching TRBD1 (5 bases). Sequences were derived from unstimulated CD4+ T cells sorted from spleen or lymph node cells, sampled before transplant. The DNA for the CDR3 is TGTGCCAGTAGTATGGATAACAGGTTTAAAGAGACCCAGTACTTC. Amino acids: CASSMDNRFKETQYF.